What follows describes a single T cell receptor beta chain. The data belong to a study of T cell responses to AZD1222 COVID-19 vaccine. The CDR3 covers 14 residues. After removal of 4 bases from V and 0 bases from J, the junction contained 2 bases not matched to a gene. Germline V gene sequence: CDR1 SQVTM, CDR2 ANQGSEA. Some clones are missing from TCRdb's copy, which holds only in-frame ones; the method was immunoSEQ multiplex PCR. The table shows about 270,000 clones, with around 93% occurring only once. The chain combines TRBV29-1 with TRBJ2-1, with 8 bases matching TRBD2. This clonotype was obtained from an adult who received the AZD1222 COVID-19 vaccine. This specimen consisted of peripheral blood, obtained 28 days after the second AZD1222 dose. The CDR3 is CSVVSGSSYNEQFF. DNA of the CDR3: TGCAGCGTTGTCAGCGGGAGCTCCTACAATGAGCAGTTCTTC.